The sequence of this T cell receptor (beta chain) was determined in a study of shared clonotypes between healthy human individuals. This CDR3 comprises 15 residues. The ends were cut back, 4 bases at V and 5 bases at J, with 17 bases in the middle. Germline V lookup: CDR1 SGHAT, CDR2 FQNNGV. Measured with immunoSEQ multiplex PCR; TCRdb has only the in-frame clones, and not every one. The sample yields 500,000 or so clones, approximately 95% seen once. The chain combines TRBV11-2 with TRBJ2-5; maybe TRBD2 (6 bases). The receptor comes from a woman aged 25 to 39 in good health. Material for sequencing was naive CD4+ T cells sorted from blood. Subset of the sample: CD45RA+ positively selected. The CDR3 is CASSSGASDYETQYF. The CDR3 coding sequence is TGTGCCAGCAGCTCAGGTGCTAGCGACTATGAGACCCAGTACTTC.